This record concerns one TCR beta chain sequence. Its target antigen remains unknown. No quality values exist for individual bases; no much larger clone is one base distant. The immunoSEQ Assay, a bias-controlled multiplex PCR, was used to amplify TCRbeta CDR3 regions from genomic DNA. Concerning the study's data processing: Within the assay, amplification of reference gene primers was used to estimate how many nucleated cells each sample contained. Sequence reads were collapsed and filtered to measure the absolute abundance of every unique TCRbeta CDR3 rearrangement. Productive Simpson clonality was computed per sample as the square root of Simpson's diversity index over productive rearrangements. In its TCRdb copy, this immuneACCESS table keeps in-frame sequences only and misses some clones. Where compared with another copy, unresolved V genes explain less than half of these, and the others have no known cause. V and J calls plus clone size are reproduced from that table; the DNA served to infer D and trimming. The sample contains approximately 210,000 clones, roughly 90% of them found a single time. The ten largest clones add up to about 2.3% of the sample.

The sample originates from a study of blood T cell repertoires in COVID-19 (dated by TCRdb to about 2020). Background on the whole study: The collaborator samples originated in the United States, Italy and Spain and spanned the acute and convalescent phases of COVID-19. The material from the prospective study consisted of cDNA or gDNA derived from T cells, B-cell-depleted T cells, or PBMCs. Subjects who had been exposed to COVID-19, were actively infected with it, or had recovered from it provided the deeply sampled blood TCRbeta repertoires that made up the dataset. The repertoires were released in a freely available public database intended as a resource for research on the immune response to SARS-CoV-2. Samples were obtained from the ongoing ImmuneRACE study (first 160 participants) and from 1,200 or so subjects provided by 6 global collaborators. Nearly every sample came with metadata listing a de-identified subject ID, COVID-19 status, age in years and sex. Where available, HLA class I and class II types were taken from metadata supplied by the sample provider and were not determined by assay-based typing. The paper as a whole reports these results and caveats: Clinical and demographic metadata were provided uncurated, with the amount varying by source and participant.

Looking up the germline V gene yields CDR1 KGHSH and CDR2 LQKENI. Spanning cysteine to phenylalanine, the CDR3 consists of 15 amino acids. Solely the CDR3 DNA is kept, with 45 bases framed from the first base. V is reduced by 0 bases and J by 4 bases, leaving a spacing of 12 bases between them. In the prospective study, participants were roughly 18 to 89 years old, resided in approximately 25 geographic areas of the United States, and were enrolled through a virtual design. Cohort assignment in the prospective study relied on participant-reported clinical history from a screening survey and a study questionnaire. For ImmuneRACE Cohort 3, a participant was defined as recovered based on two consecutive negative NP/OP PCR tests, clearance by a healthcare professional, or resolution of symptoms. Mobile phlebotomists in the prospective study collected whole blood, serum and a nasopharyngeal or oropharyngeal swab from every participant. Participants in the prospective study had the option to provide additional blood draws and questionnaires over an approximately 2-month period. Blood samples from the prospective study were shipped frozen or at room temperature prior to DNA extraction.

The specimen sequenced was PBMCs or T cells enriched from blood (not recorded which). The TCR was taken from a woman under 40 who had recovered from COVID-19. Recombination connected TRBV18 to TRBJ1-1; no D gene is confidently identified. The nucleotides are TGTGCCAGCTCACCACCTCCGGCCGCGGGCACTGAAGCTTTCTTT. Translated, it gives CASSPPPAAGTEAFF.